Sequencing of this T cell receptor beta chain was carried out in a study of cytomegalovirus exposure and HLA in healthy donors. Here immunoSEQ multiplex PCR was the method, and the copy in TCRdb shows in-frame clones only, minus some. The repertoire includes roughly 220,000 clones, around 90% of them detected once, and more than 0.85% sits in the top ten. Only one count was recorded for this clone. V dropped 4 bases and J dropped 7; count of bases not matched to a gene: 15. In germline, CDR1 is MNHNS, CDR2 SASEGT. This CDR3 is 17 amino acids long. The sequenced material came from PBMCs. This rearrangement joins TRBV6-1 to TRBJ2-1, with 8 bases that match TRBD2. The clonotype originates from a woman between 18 and 30 years old in good health and CMV-seronegative. Written as DNA, the CDR3 is TGTGCCAGCAGTGCCCCCAGCTTAGCGGGAACCCGGAATGAGCAGTTCTTC. Its translation is CASSAPSLAGTRNEQFF.